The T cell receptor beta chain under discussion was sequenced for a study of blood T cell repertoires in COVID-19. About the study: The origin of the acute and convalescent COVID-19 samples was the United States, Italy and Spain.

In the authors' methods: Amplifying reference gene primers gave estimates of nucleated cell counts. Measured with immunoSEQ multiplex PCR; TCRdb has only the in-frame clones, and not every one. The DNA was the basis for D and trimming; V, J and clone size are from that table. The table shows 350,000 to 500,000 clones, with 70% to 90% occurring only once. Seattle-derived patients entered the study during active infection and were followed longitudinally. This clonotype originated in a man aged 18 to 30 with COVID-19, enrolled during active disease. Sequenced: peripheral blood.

Written as DNA, the CDR3 is TGTGCCAGCAGCTCGGCAGGGTTTAGCAATCAGCCCCAGCATTTT. This translates into CASSSAGFSNQPQHF. The rearrangement links TRBV5-8 to TRBJ1-5; D is possibly TRBD1 (5 bases). Germline V lookup: CDR1 SGHTS, CDR2 YDEGEE. The V and J ends lost 3 bases and 0 bases respectively, with 10 bases between them. The CDR3 totals 15 residues.